The source of this T cell receptor beta chain is a study of blood T cells in healthy people across ages. Germline-derived CDR1 and CDR2 are MNHEY and SVGEGT. This CDR3 spans 14 amino acids. In this sample, this clonotype turned up a few times. A second PCR, run for about 6 to 11 cycles, used a sample-barcoded 5' primer plus a J-beta primer mix. TCRdb fed the 5' RACE reads into MiXCR, producing one record per CDR3 protein. In the table there are roughly 1,700,000 distinct CDR3 sequences, roughly 27% of which are singletons. The clonotype comes from a woman aged 25-40 years in good health. The specimen sequenced was blood. The chain combines TRBV6-2 or TRBV6-3 with TRBJ2-5; D remains unclear. The J call is in doubt because the DNA end fits TRBJ2-7 better. CDR3: CASSYFGVGSEQYF. For the CDR3, the DNA is TGTGCCAGCAGTTACTTCGGCGTGGGGTCCGAGCAGTACTTC.